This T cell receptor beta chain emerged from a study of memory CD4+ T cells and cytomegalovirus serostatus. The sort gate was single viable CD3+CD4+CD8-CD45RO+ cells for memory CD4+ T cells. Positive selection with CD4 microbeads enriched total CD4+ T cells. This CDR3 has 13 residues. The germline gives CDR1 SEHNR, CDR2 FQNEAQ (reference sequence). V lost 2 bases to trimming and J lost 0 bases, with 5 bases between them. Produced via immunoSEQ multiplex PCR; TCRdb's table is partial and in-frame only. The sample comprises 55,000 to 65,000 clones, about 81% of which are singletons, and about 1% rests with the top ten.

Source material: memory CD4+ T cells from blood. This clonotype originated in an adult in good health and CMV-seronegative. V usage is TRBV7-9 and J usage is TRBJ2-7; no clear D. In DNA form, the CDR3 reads TGTGCCAGCAGCTTACGTGACTCCTACGAGCAGTACTTC. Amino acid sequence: CASSLRDSYEQYF.